The 11 T cell receptor beta chains presented below share a single source sample, sequenced in a study of human T cells and chemical hapten exposure. TCRdb re-called the RACE reads through MiXCR, storing one row per CDR3 protein. The repertoire has 65,000 to 95,000 distinct CDR3 sequences, 8.6% of them found once; the top ten carry about 1.7%. Sample time point: healthy volunteer bleed at 6 weeks. The starting material, unfractionated whole blood, was used for total RNA extraction. Sequencing was performed on whole blood. The receptor source for this set is a female donor in good health. Some clones in this sample may be carry-over from other donors' samples.

This clonotype has at least ten counts. CDR3 nucleotides: TGCAGTGCTAGAACACCGGGGCTCAATCAGCCCCAGCATTTT. This gives the protein CSARTPGLNQPQHF. The chain uses TRBV20-1 and TRBJ1-5; D might be TRBD1 (5 bases). Germline V gene lookup returns CDR1 DFQATT and CDR2 SNEGSKA (reference sequence). The CDR3 covers 14 residues. The V end was cut by 2 bases, the J end by 3 bases, with 11 bases between.

The chain carries TRBV5-1 and TRBJ2-7; 9 bases fit TRBD2. Germline V lookup: CDR1 SGHRS, CDR2 YFSETQ. Germline trimming cut 3 bases from V and 2 bases from J; bases unmatched to any gene: 3. This CDR3 comprises 14 residues. The CDR3 loop is CASSSASGTYEQYF. The CDR3 nucleotides are TGCGCCAGCAGCTCCGCTAGCGGGACCTACGAGCAGTACTTC. Together with reference TRBV5-1 and TRBJ2-7, the CDR3 gives the full variable domain: KAGVTQTPRYLIKTRGQQVTLSCSPISGHRSVSWYQQTPGQGLQFLFEYFSETQRNKGNFPGRFSGRQFSNSRSEMNVSTLELGDSALYLCASSSASGTYEQYFGPGTRLTVT.

This chain connects TRBV4-2 to TRBJ2-7, with D tentatively TRBD1 (6 bases). V dropped 0 bases and J dropped 0 bases, with 15 bases sitting between them. The germline CDR1 and CDR2 sequences are LGHNA and YNFKEQ. The CDR3 is 17 amino acids. Here the CDR3 DNA reads TGTGCCAGCAGCCAAGAAGTCCGAGCGGACAGCTCCTACGAGCAGTACTTC. Translated, it gives CASSQEVRADSSYEQYF.

This clonotype was detected many times. This chain links TRBV12-3 or TRBV12-4 with TRBJ1-1; D uncertain. Deletions cut 7 bases from V and 1 base from J, with 10 bases between. This CDR3 is built from 13 residues. The CDR3 DNA follows: TGTGCCAGCACCAATAGAGAGAACACTGAAGCTTTCTTT. Translation: CASTNRENTEAFF.

In its sample, this clonotype was seen many times. V usage is TRBV20-1 and J usage is TRBJ1-1; 10 bases match TRBD1. This CDR3 has 17 amino acids. From germline, CDR1 is DFQATT and CDR2 SNEGSKA (reference sequence). The V and J ends lost 1 base and 6 bases, in that order; junction bases with no gene match: 14. CDR3 DNA sequence: TGCAGTGCTAGAGCTCAGACAGGGGGCGCTTTCAGAGCTGAAGCTTTCTTT. Residues: CSARAQTGGAFRAEAFF.

This clonotype has only a few counts. The genes are TRBV14 and TRBJ2-6, with D perhaps matching TRBD2 (6 bases). CDR3 length: 17 residues. V lost 4 bases, J lost 0 bases, and 13 bases lay in between. CDR1 SGHDN and CDR2 FVKESK come from the germline V gene. DNA of the CDR3: TGTGCCAGCAGCCGGGGACTGCAGCTCTCTGGGGCCAACGTCCTGACTTTC. The encoded protein is CASSRGLQLSGANVLTF.

The rearrangement joins TRBV5-8 to TRBJ2-1; D possibly corresponds to TRBD1 (6 bases). Trimming cost V 2 bases and J 7 bases, with 28 bases left between them. The CDR3 totals 19 residues. Germline CDR1 SGHTS, CDR2 YDEGEE. This chain's CDR3 is CASSLAPSSGQLLWNEQFF. DNA of the CDR3: TGTGCCAGCAGCTTAGCACCCTCTTCGGGACAACTTCTTTGGAATGAGCAGTTCTTC.

The rearrangement joins TRBV5-1 to TRBJ2-3; D not resolved. Germline CDR1 SGHRS, CDR2 YFSETQ. Trimming left V 4 bases short and J 3 bases short, with 9 bases between. This CDR3 contains 13 residues. The CDR3 nucleotides read TGCGCCAGCAGCAACCCCCCGACAGATACGCAGTATTTT. It translates to CASSNPPTDTQYF.

This clonotype was observed a handful of times. The rearrangement links TRBV7-9 to TRBJ2-3, with a tentative D call TRBD1 (5 bases). V was pared by 4 bases and J by 3 bases, with 14 bases between. From germline, CDR1 is SEHNR and CDR2 FQNEAQ (reference sequence). This CDR3 contains 15 residues. The CDR3 coding sequence is TGTGCCAGCAGCTCCCTCTGGACACCGACAGATACGCAGTATTTT. Translation: CASSSLWTPTDTQYF.

The genes are TRBV5-6 and TRBJ1-5; 7 nucleotides agree with TRBD1. Germline CDR1 SGHDT, CDR2 YYEEEE. The J segment lost 0 bases and the V segment lost 4 bases, leaving 10 bases of the junction unmatched. The length of the CDR3 is 17 residues. This chain's CDR3 is CASSDTGAIGSNQPQHF. The CDR3, as DNA: TGTGCCAGCAGCGATACAGGGGCCATAGGTAGCAATCAGCCCCAGCATTTT. The full variable domain, in which reference TRBV5-6 and TRBJ1-5 provide the parts outside the CDR3, is DAGVTQSPTHLIKTRGQQVTLRCSPKSGHDTVSWYQQALGQGPQFIFQYYEEEERQRGNFPDRFSGHQFPNYSSELNVNALLLGDSALYLCASSDTGAIGSNQPQHFGDGTRLSIL.

The chain uses TRBV11-2 and TRBJ1-1; D not certain. The CDR3 has 12 amino acids. The V gene's germline CDR1 is SGHAT and CDR2 FQNNGV. V was clipped by 5 bases and J by 3 bases, with 7 bases between them. DNA of the CDR3: TGTGCCAGCAGCGACCCATACACTGAAGCTTTCTTT. It codes for CASSDPYTEAFF.